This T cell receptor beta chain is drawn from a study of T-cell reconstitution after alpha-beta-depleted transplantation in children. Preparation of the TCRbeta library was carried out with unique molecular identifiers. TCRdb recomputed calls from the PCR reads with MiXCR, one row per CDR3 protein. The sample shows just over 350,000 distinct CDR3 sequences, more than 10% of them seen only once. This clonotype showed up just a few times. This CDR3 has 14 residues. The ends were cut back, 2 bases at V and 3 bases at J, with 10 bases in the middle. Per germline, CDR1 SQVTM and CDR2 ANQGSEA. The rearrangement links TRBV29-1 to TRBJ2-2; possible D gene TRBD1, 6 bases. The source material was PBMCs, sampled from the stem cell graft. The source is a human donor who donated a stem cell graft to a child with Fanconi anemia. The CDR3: CSVERDTYTGELFF. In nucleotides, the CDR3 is TGCAGCGTTGAAAGGGACACTTACACCGGGGAGCTGTTTTTT.